This T cell receptor (beta chain) came from a study of radiation and T cells in renal cell carcinoma. Time point defined: blood 4 weeks post-SBRT, at nephrectomy. Noted treatment: 15 Gy SBRT to primary tumor, nephrectomy 4 weeks later. Clones were sequenced by immunoSEQ multiplex PCR, and TCRdb holds only the in-frame ones, with some missing. This table has around 180,000 clones, around 90% appearing once. On this clone itself: One end of the junction fails to match germline, which may point to a read error.

The sequences come from blood, collected from a patient whose treatment included radiotherapy and nephrectomy. The TCR comes from a woman between 45 and 65 years old with renal cell carcinoma.

Written as DNA, the CDR3 is TGTGCTAGCAGCCCGGGACAGGGGCGTGAGACCCAGTACTTC. Its protein is CASSPGQGRETQYF. The chain links TRBV7-7 to TRBJ2-5, with 10 bases matching TRBD1. The germline V gene has CDR1 SSHAT and CDR2 FNYEAQ (reference sequence). The CDR3 contains 14 residues. The whole variable domain, filled in from reference TRBV7-7 and TRBJ2-5, reads GAGVSQSPRYKVTKRGQDVTLRCDPISSHATLYWYQQALGQGPEFLTYFNYEAQPDKSGLPSDRFSAERPEGSISTLTIQRTEQRDSAMYRCASSPGQGRETQYFGPGTRLLVL.